These 26 T cell receptor beta chains share one sample of origin, sequenced in a study of T-cell reconstitution after alpha-beta-depleted transplantation in children. Preparation of the TCRbeta library was carried out with unique molecular identifiers. TCRdb passed the PCR reads through MiXCR, listing each CDR3 protein once. The sample includes 200,000 or so distinct CDR3 sequences, about 6% of them seen just once. The sequences come from PBMCs, collected before TCRalphabeta/CD19-depleted stem cell transplant. These receptors all stem from a girl less than two years old with combined immunodeficiency, due to receive a stem cell transplant.

The rearrangement joins TRBV20-1 to TRBJ2-3, with TRBD2 matching over 7 bases. Germline V gives CDR1 DFQATT, CDR2 SNEGSKA (reference sequence). The ends lost 8 bases at V and 3 bases at J; junction bases unmatched: 11. CDR3 length equals 14 residues. Here the CDR3 reads CSSLGGDGTDTQYF. CDR3 bases: TGCAGTTCCTTGGGAGGGGATGGGACAGATACGCAGTATTTT.

This clonotype was recorded a few times. CDR3 bases: TGTGCCAGCAGTTTTGGCGGGGGGGGCAATGAGCAGTTCTTC. As protein: CASSFGGGGNEQFF. The chain combines TRBV12-3 or TRBV12-4 with TRBJ2-1, with 9 nucleotides matching TRBD2. CDR3 length: 14 amino acids. V trimming: 3 bases; J trimming: 6 bases; junction bases outside the gene matches: 3.

As for this clonotype: It may be a read error: a sequence one base away is much more abundant. Here the CDR3 DNA reads TGTGCCAGCAGCCGGACTAGCGGGAAGGTCTGGGAGCTGTTTTTT. Protein product: CASSRTSGKVWELFF. The J gene is TRBJ2-2, the V gene TRBV3-1; 12 bases map to TRBD2. Losses at the gene ends were 4 bases for V and 9 bases for J; bases not matched to a gene: 6. The CDR3 length is 15 residues. Germline-derived CDR1 and CDR2 are LGHDT and YNNKEL (reference sequence).

This clonotype has a count of ten or more. For the CDR3, the DNA is TGTGCCACCAGTGAAGGGACTAGCGGGGCCATCTACGAGCAGTACTTC. It codes for CATSEGTSGAIYEQYF. The J gene is TRBJ2-7, the V gene TRBV24-1; 13 nucleotides agree with TRBD2. After removal of 4 bases from V and 3 bases from J, the junction contained 5 bases not matched to a gene. Germline CDR1 and CDR2: KGHDR and SFDVKD. This CDR3 comprises 16 residues.

This clonotype was seen ten or more times. This chain uses TRBV29-1 with TRBJ2-7; possibly TRBD1 or TRBD2 for D (5 bases each). The CDR3 totals 14 residues. The V end was cut by 4 bases, the J end by 4 bases, with 17 bases between. Germline V gives CDR1 SQVTM, CDR2 ANQGSEA. This CDR3 reads CSVVEAEGLYEQYF. Written as DNA, the CDR3 is TGCAGCGTTGTTGAGGCTGAGGGGCTTTACGAGCAGTACTTC.

This clonotype was counted many times. As DNA, the CDR3 is TGTGCCACCAGCAGATCAGGGGCCAGGGGGGTCGAGCAGTACTTC. Its translation: CATSRSGARGVEQYF. The chain joins TRBV15 to TRBJ2-7, with D maybe TRBD1 (7 bases). Trimming stripped 2 bases from V and 6 bases from J, with 17 bases between. This CDR3 is built from 15 residues. Germline CDR1 reads LNHNV; CDR2 reads YYDKDF (reference sequence).

This clonotype appeared many times. V is TRBV7-8 and J is TRBJ2-2; unclear D gene. With 1 base removed from V and 1 base from J, the gap between germline ends came to 13 bases. This CDR3 has 17 residues. Germline-derived CDR1 and CDR2 are SGHVS and FQNEAQ. CDR3 loop: CASSLDFVAENTGELFF. The CDR3 DNA sequence: TGTGCCAGCAGCTTAGATTTCGTCGCAGAGAACACCGGGGAGCTGTTTTTT.

This clonotype has at least ten counts. This chain connects TRBV12-3 or TRBV12-4 to TRBJ1-5; 11 bases are a match to TRBD1. CDR3 length equals 14 residues. V gave up 4 bases and J gave up 5 bases; unmatched junction bases: 1. As DNA, the CDR3 is TGTGCCAGCAGTTGGACAGGGGGCGATCAGCCCCAGCATTTT. It specifies CASSWTGGDQPQHF.

This clonotype was seen ten or more times. The CDR3 region is CASSQDGPGGVINSPLHF. CDR3 DNA: TGTGCCAGCAGCCAAGACGGACCTGGGGGGGTGATTAATTCACCCCTCCACTTT. The chain is built from TRBV14 and TRBJ1-6; D is possibly TRBD1 (5 bases). The CDR3 is made up of 18 amino acids. Germline-derived CDR1 and CDR2 are SGHDN and FVKESK. Deletions cut 0 bases from V and 6 bases from J, with 18 bases between.

The chain carries TRBV7-2 and TRBJ2-5; weak D call: TRBD2 (5 bases). The V gene lost 7 bases and the J gene lost 1 base, with 13 bases spanning the gap. The CDR3 spans 14 residues. Germline CDR1 is SGHTA and CDR2 is FQGNSA. CDR3 coding DNA: TGTGCCAGCAAGGACTGGGGTCTCCAAGAGACCCAGTACTTC. Translating gives CASKDWGLQETQYF.

This clonotype was seen a handful of times. The genes are TRBV7-8 and TRBJ2-7; 12 nucleotides align to TRBD2. The CDR3 has 19 amino acids. Germline CDR1 and CDR2: SGHVS and FQNEAQ. Germline trimming cut 5 bases from V and 5 bases from J; bases unmatched to any gene: 19. The CDR3: CASSTILAASGRAPHEQYF. CDR3 DNA sequence: TGTGCCAGCAGCACAATATTGGCGGCTAGCGGGAGGGCCCCCCACGAGCAGTACTTC. Looking up the rest from reference TRBV7-8 and TRBJ2-7 gives the full variable domain: GAGVSQSPRYKVAKRGQDVALRCDPISGHVSLFWYQQALGQGPEFLTYFQNEAQLDKSGLPSDRFFAERPEGSVSTLKIQRTQQEDSAVYLCASSTILAASGRAPHEQYFGPGTRLTVT.

This clonotype was detected ten times or more. The chain couples TRBV20-1 to TRBJ2-1, with TRBD2 matching 7 bases. The CDR3 covers 14 residues. In germline, CDR1 is DFQATT, CDR2 SNEGSKA (reference sequence). The ends lost 0 bases at V and 5 bases at J; junction bases unmatched: 4. CDR3 loop: CSARDAAGDNEQFF. As DNA, the CDR3 is TGCAGTGCTAGAGATGCGGCGGGAGACAATGAGCAGTTCTTC.

To note about this clonotype: A much larger clone lies one base from this, so it may be a read error. V is TRBV20-1 and J is TRBJ2-2; 10 positions match TRBD2. Germline-derived CDR1 and CDR2 are DFQATT and SNEGSKA (reference sequence). The CDR3 contains 15 residues. The CDR3 region is CTAPITSGKGGELFF. The CDR3 nucleotides are TGCACTGCTCCTATCACTAGCGGGAAGGGCGGGGAGCTGTTTTTT.

This clonotype was counted ten times or more. CDR3 residues: CASSPLRANTEAFF. The CDR3 DNA is TGTGCCAGCAGCCCCCTTCGAGCAAACACTGAAGCTTTCTTT. V usage is TRBV12-3 or TRBV12-4 and J usage is TRBJ1-1; D remains unclear. The CDR3 covers 14 residues. V was shortened by 6 bases and J by 2 bases, with 13 bases between the two germline ends.

This clonotype was counted at least ten times. V is TRBV4-1 and J is TRBJ2-1; 10 nucleotides align to TRBD2. The CDR3 runs 13 residues. Germline CDR1 MGHRA, CDR2 YSYEKL. V dropped 10 bases and J dropped 7; count of bases not matched to a gene: 7. The CDR3 loop reads CATSLAGINEQFF. Here the CDR3 DNA reads TGCGCCACCTCACTAGCGGGGATTAATGAGCAGTTCTTC.

This sequence joins TRBV27 and TRBJ1-5; 12 bases are shared with TRBD1. Unmatched junction bases numbered 5, after V lost 5 bases and J lost 6 bases. This CDR3 comprises 15 residues. Germline V gives CDR1 MNHEY, CDR2 SMNVEV (reference sequence). CDR3 nucleotides: TGTGCCAGCAGTCCCGGGACAGGGGGCGTTCAGCCCCAGCATTTT. Amino acids: CASSPGTGGVQPQHF.

This clonotype was picked up many times. This chain links TRBV5-1 with TRBJ2-1; D gene uncertain. The V end was cut by 4 bases, the J end by 4 bases, with 6 bases between. Per germline, CDR1 SGHRS and CDR2 YFSETQ. The CDR3 is made up of 12 amino acids. CDR3 in amino acids: CASSTFYNEQFF. Here the CDR3 DNA reads TGCGCCAGCAGCACCTTTTACAATGAGCAGTTCTTC.

This clonotype was seen many times. The chain employs TRBV7-8 and TRBJ2-2; TRBD2 aligns across 10 bases. V lost 0 bases and J lost 3; bases outside the gene matches: 10. CDR1 is SGHVS, CDR2 FQNEAQ, per germline. The CDR3 has 19 residues. CDR3 DNA: TGTGCCAGCAGCTTAGCCCAACCTGGAAGCGGGAGGGACACCGGGGAGCTGTTTTTT. Its protein product is CASSLAQPGSGRDTGELFF.

In this sample, this clonotype turned up many times. The V gene is TRBV20-1, the J gene TRBJ2-3, with D perhaps TRBD2 (5 bases). Trimming stripped 4 bases from V and 2 bases from J, with 16 bases between. Germline CDR1 reads DFQATT; CDR2 reads SNEGSKA (reference sequence). The CDR3 length is 15 residues. CDR3 sequence (DNA): TGCAGTGCTATCGATCCGGGAACAAACACAGATACGCAGTATTTT. Its protein product is CSAIDPGTNTDTQYF.

In its sample, this clonotype was seen many times. This chain uses TRBV14 with TRBJ2-7; D unresolved. Trimming cost V 4 bases and J 4 bases, with 11 bases left between them. Germline loops: CDR1 SGHDN, CDR2 FVKESK. This CDR3 is 13 amino acids long. The DNA for the CDR3 is TGTGCCAGCAGCCGCCTTTCCAGGTACGAGCAGTACTTC. It codes for CASSRLSRYEQYF.

The V call is TRBV30, the J call TRBJ2-1; D gene unclear. The V end lost 0 bases, the J end lost 6 bases, and 9 bases lay between the germline ends. Germline V gives CDR1 GTSNPN, CDR2 SVGIG (reference sequence). This CDR3 is built from 13 residues. CDR3 sequence: CAWSVITINEQFF. The CDR3 bases are TGTGCCTGGAGTGTTATTACCATCAATGAGCAGTTCTTC.

The chain joins TRBV29-1 to TRBJ2-2, with 9 bases aligning to TRBD1. Germline CDR1 reads SQVTM; CDR2 reads ANQGSEA. The trim removed 0 bases at V and 3 bases at J, leaving 2 bases unmatched. The CDR3 loop spans 15 amino acids. The CDR3 sequence is CSVEEDRGYTGELFF. In DNA form, the CDR3 reads TGCAGCGTTGAAGAGGACAGGGGTTACACCGGGGAGCTGTTTTTT.

The J gene is TRBJ2-1, the V gene TRBV7-8; 7 nucleotides line up with TRBD1. CDR3 length: 18 amino acids. CDR1 is SGHVS, CDR2 FQNEAQ, per germline. Trimming removed 0 bases from V and 9 bases from J; junction bases left unmatched: 17. The CDR3 sequence is CASSLARLTGSEAGEQFF. The CDR3 nucleotides are TGTGCCAGCAGCTTAGCCCGGCTGACAGGGAGCGAGGCGGGTGAGCAGTTCTTC.

The sample holds many counts of this clonotype. The rearrangement joins TRBV7-8 to TRBJ2-4, with D hard to call. The V end was cut by 4 bases, the J end by 0 bases, with 13 bases between. Germline V gene sequence: CDR1 SGHVS, CDR2 FQNEAQ. The CDR3 runs 16 residues. CDR3 nucleotide sequence: TGTGCCAGCAGCTCCCCGGCGACTGTAGCCAAAAACATTCAGTACTTC. Its translation: CASSSPATVAKNIQYF.

This clonotype was detected many times. The V call is TRBV7-9, the J call TRBJ1-1, with D uncertain. V lost 8 bases to trimming and J lost 3 bases, with 16 bases between them. Germline CDR1 reads SEHNR; CDR2 reads FQNEAQ (reference sequence). This CDR3 region has 14 residues. CDR3 in DNA: TGTGCCAGCTTATTGACCCCAACAGACACTGAAGCTTTCTTT. Its protein product is CASLLTPTDTEAFF. Drawing the rest from reference TRBV7-9 and TRBJ1-1, the complete variable domain is DTGVSQNPRHKITKRGQNVTFRCDPISEHNRLYWYRQTLGQGPEFLTYFQNEAQLEKSRLLSDRFSAERPKGSFSTLEIQRTEQGDSAMYLCASLLTPTDTEAFFGQGTRLTVV.

This clonotype has at least ten counts. The chain couples TRBV7-2 to TRBJ2-7, with TRBD1 matching 7 bases. This CDR3 is built from 16 residues. The trim removed 3 bases at V and 4 bases at J, leaving 12 bases unmatched. CDR1 and CDR2 (germline): SGHTA, FQGNSA. CDR3 coding DNA: TGTGCCAGCAGCTTTCGGACAGGATCAATGAGTTACGAGCAGTACTTC. Translated: CASSFRTGSMSYEQYF. Variable domain in full (rest from reference TRBV7-2 and TRBJ2-7): GAGVSQSPSNKVTEKGKDVELRCDPISGHTALYWYRQSLGQGLEFLIYFQGNSAPDKSGLPSDRFSAERTGGSVSTLTIQRTQQEDSAVYLCASSFRTGSMSYEQYFGPGTRLTVT.